The T cell receptor beta chain under discussion was sequenced for a study of blood T cell repertoires in COVID-19. About the study: The United States, Italy and Spain supplied acute and convalescent COVID-19 samples.

As processed by the authors: Reference gene primer amplification gave estimated nucleated cell counts. Using immunoSEQ multiplex PCR, the repertoire was profiled, and TCRdb retains in-frame clones only, with some absent. D and trimming come from the DNA, and the V and J calls and clone size come from that table. Of about 380,000 clones listed, more than 75% were seen once; the top ten hold more than 0.95%. The participants were between roughly 18 and 100 years old and came from 20 to 30 US areas. Cohort 3 donors counted as recovered after two negative PCRs, clearance, or resolved symptoms. Trimming removed 5 bases at V and 6 bases at J, with 20 bases between. This CDR3 contains 17 residues. The germline V gene encodes CDR1 PRHDT and CDR2 FYEKMQ (reference sequence).

The specimen was PBMCs or T cells enriched from blood (not recorded which). V usage is TRBV13 and J usage is TRBJ1-6; D is possibly TRBD1 (6 bases). The origin of this receptor is a woman aged 18-30 years who had recovered from COVID-19. The CDR3 coding sequence is TGTGCCAGCAGCCCACAAGGGGGGGTAGGGAGTAATTCACCCCTCCACTTT. Its translation: CASSPQGGVGSNSPLHF.